Following are 23 T cell receptor beta chains from one sample sequenced in a study of blood T cell repertoires in COVID-19 (dated by TCRdb to the early 2020s). The protocol used for the library was the immunoSEQ multiplex PCR assay. TCRdb took this table from immuneACCESS and kept in-frame rearrangements with V and J called. Such tables lack part of the clones; where checked against another copy, unresolved V genes explain under half of the gap, and the rest is unexplained. Here the sample has about 260,000 clones; 75% to 90% occur a single time. The ten largest clonotypes hold 1.5% of the sample. The sample was peripheral blood. All receptors derive from a woman between 35 and 50 years old who had recovered from COVID-19.

The chain is built from TRBV28 and TRBJ2-1, with D possibly matching TRBD1 (5 bases). The CDR3 is made up of 13 amino acids. Looked up from germline, CDR1 is MDHEN and CDR2 is SYDVKM. Trimming pared 3 bases from V and 4 bases from J, leaving 7 bases between. CDR3 DNA: TGTGCCAGCAGTTTGGACACTTACAATGAGCAGTTCTTC. Residues: CASSLDTYNEQFF.

The rearrangement joins TRBV5-1 to TRBJ2-3; 11 bases agree with TRBD2. With V trimmed by 4 bases and J by 1 base, 2 bases remained unmatched. This CDR3 is 15 amino acids long. CDR1 is SGHRS and CDR2 is YFSETQ in the germline V gene. CDR3 sequence reads: CASSLTSGGTDTQYF. The CDR3, as DNA: TGCGCCAGCAGCCTGACTAGCGGGGGCACAGATACGCAGTATTTT.

The V gene is TRBV10-3, the J gene TRBJ2-2, with D tentatively TRBD1 (6 bases). The V end lost 3 bases, the J end lost 5 bases, and 19 bases lay between the germline ends. The CDR3 loop spans 17 amino acids. Germline lookup yields CDR1 ENHRY and CDR2 SYGVKD. The CDR3 sequence is CAISDFVAGERTGELFF. CDR3 in DNA: TGTGCCATCAGTGATTTTGTGGCAGGGGAGAGGACCGGGGAGCTGTTTTTT.

The chain combines TRBV7-2 with TRBJ2-5, with 9 bases identical to TRBD2. J gave up 4 bases and V 5 bases, and 8 bases lay outside the gene matches. CDR3 length equals 15 residues. In germline, CDR1 is SGHTA, CDR2 FQGNSA. The CDR3 sequence is CASSPTAGGSETQYF. In DNA, the CDR3 is TGTGCCAGCAGCCCAACAGCGGGGGGATCAGAGACCCAGTACTTC.

The chain carries TRBV19 and TRBJ1-5; TRBD1 aligns across 8 bases. Germline CDR1 and CDR2: LNHDA and SQIVND (reference sequence). The junction had 6 bases not matched to a gene; V was cut back by 2 bases and J by 0 bases. The CDR3 runs 17 residues. The CDR3 sequence: CASSIRGQDYSNQPQHF. Here the CDR3 DNA reads TGTGCCAGTAGTATAAGGGGACAGGATTATAGCAATCAGCCCCAGCATTTT. Complete variable domain (other parts from reference TRBV19 and TRBJ1-5): DGGITQSPKYLFRKEGQNVTLSCEQNLNHDAMYWYRQDPGQGLRLIYYSQIVNDFQKGDIAEGYSVSREKKESFPLTVTSAQKNPTAFYLCASSIRGQDYSNQPQHFGDGTRLSIL.

The rearrangement joins TRBV2 to TRBJ2-1; D ambiguous. The CDR3 has 12 residues. Trimming removed 7 bases at V and 6 bases at J, with 10 bases between. The germline V gene encodes CDR1 SNHLY and CDR2 FYNNEI. The CDR3 bases are TGTGCCAGCATTCTGTTTCCCAATGAGCAGTTCTTC. Translating it yields CASILFPNEQFF. Full variable domain (remainder filled in from reference TRBV2 and TRBJ2-1): EPEVTQTPSHQVTQMGQEVILRCVPISNHLYFYWYRQILGQKVEFLVSFYNNEISEKSEIFDDQFSVERPDGSNFTLKIRSTKLEDSAMYFCASILFPNEQFFGPGTRLTVL.

The chain links TRBV7-7 to TRBJ1-3; no definite D call. This CDR3 is 16 amino acids long. V shed 5 bases and J shed 1 base, with 15 bases lying between them. The germline V gene encodes CDR1 SSHAT and CDR2 FNYEAQ (reference sequence). The CDR3 is CASSDGIPGSGNTIYF. Written as DNA, the CDR3 is TGTGCCAGCAGCGACGGGATCCCGGGATCTGGAAACACCATATATTTT.

The V call is TRBV3-1 (or the pseudogene TRBV3-2), the J call TRBJ1-2, with D possibly being TRBD1 (6 bases). The ends were cut back, 5 bases at V and 8 bases at J, with 15 bases in the middle. The CDR3 runs to 13 residues. The V gene's germline CDR1 is LGHDT and CDR2 YNNKEL (reference sequence). CDR3 amino acids: CASSARTVRGYTF. The CDR3 DNA sequence: TGTGCCAGCAGCGCCCGGACAGTGAGAGGCTACACCTTC.

The chain carries TRBV9 and TRBJ2-3; 8 bases match TRBD2. Germline CDR1 is SGDLS and CDR2 is YYNGEE. With 3 bases clipped from V and 1 base from J, the junction kept 10 bases outside the gene matches. This CDR3 region has 17 residues. CDR3 sequence reads: CASSASGAGARTDTQYF. CDR3 coding DNA: TGTGCCAGCAGCGCCTCTGGAGCGGGGGCCCGCACAGATACGCAGTATTTT.

This sequence joins TRBV12-5 and TRBJ1-5; D remains ambiguous. Between the trimmed V and J ends, which lost 5 bases and 3 bases, there was a span of 14 bases. The germline CDR1 and CDR2 sequences are LGHNT and FRNRAP. This CDR3 is 15 amino acids long. The CDR3 here is CASGPTLRANQPQHF. CDR3 sequence (DNA): TGTGCTAGTGGTCCGACCCTGAGGGCCAATCAGCCCCAGCATTTT.

In this sample, this clone turned up once. The chain links TRBV9 to TRBJ2-6; D is perhaps TRBD1 (6 bases). V was cut by 4 bases and J by 1 base, with 21 bases left in between. The CDR3 loop spans 19 amino acids. Germline V gene data show CDR1 as SGDLS and CDR2 as YYNGEE. The CDR3: CASSPWGQALLSGANVLTF. As DNA, the CDR3 is TGTGCCAGCAGCCCTTGGGGGCAGGCACTCTTATCTGGGGCCAACGTCCTGACTTTC.

A note on this clone: At the DNA level, this CDR3 is encoded by other sequences in the same sample as well. V gene TRBV2 combines with J gene TRBJ2-7; 10 bases fit TRBD1. V trimming: 6 bases; J trimming: 4 bases; junction bases outside the gene matches: 0. The germline V gene encodes CDR1 SNHLY and CDR2 FYNNEI. The CDR3 totals 12 residues. CDR3 nucleotides: TGTGCCAGCAGGGACAGGGGGTACGAGCAGTACTTC. Its protein is CASRDRGYEQYF. The full variable domain, with the rest looked up from reference TRBV2 and TRBJ2-7, is EPEVTQTPSHQVTQMGQEVILRCVPISNHLYFYWYRQILGQKVEFLVSFYNNEISEKSEIFDDQFSVERPDGSNFTLKIRSTKLEDSAMYFCASRDRGYEQYFGPGTRLTVT.

The DNA of the CDR3 is TGTGCCAGCAGCTCACCTACTAGCGGGGGGGCTTATACGCAGTATTTT. Residues: CASSSPTSGGAYTQYF. J is TRBJ2-3 and V is TRBV7-2; 13 bases line up with TRBD2. Trimming at V came to 4 bases and at J to 7 bases, leaving 8 bases not matched to a gene. The germline V gene has CDR1 SGHTA and CDR2 FQGNSA. The CDR3 has 16 residues.

V gene TRBV19 combines with J gene TRBJ1-2; TRBD1 matches at 9 bases. Per the germline V gene, CDR1 is LNHDA and CDR2 is SQIVND (reference sequence). This CDR3 region has 13 residues. Losses at the gene ends were 3 bases for V and 7 bases for J; bases not matched to a gene: 3. CDR3 amino acids: CASSMGQGRGYTF. DNA of the CDR3: TGTGCCAGTAGTATGGGACAGGGTCGTGGCTACACCTTC.

The rearrangement uses TRBV5-1 and TRBJ1-2; D is perhaps TRBD1 (5 bases). The V end was cut by 4 bases, the J end by 2 bases, with 21 bases between. The length of the CDR3 is 17 residues. CDR1 and CDR2 (germline): SGHRS, YFSETQ. CDR3 loop: CASSPSGGGAGNYGYTF. The CDR3 DNA reads as TGCGCCAGCAGCCCCAGCGGGGGTGGGGCAGGGAACTATGGCTACACCTTC.

The chain recombines TRBV30 with TRBJ1-2; TRBD1 matches at 8 bases. The germline CDR1 and CDR2 sequences are GTSNPN and SVGIG (reference sequence). The CDR3 loop spans 13 amino acids. With V trimmed by 2 bases and J by 5 bases, 4 bases remained unmatched. The CDR3 DNA reads TGTGCCTGGAGTCGGGACAGGCCTTATGGCTACACCTTC. This encodes CAWSRDRPYGYTF.

The rearrangement joins TRBV5-1 to TRBJ1-2, with 7 positions matching TRBD1. Germline V gene data show CDR1 as SGHRS and CDR2 as YFSETQ. V shed 0 bases and J 8 bases; nucleotides not matched to a gene: 19. CDR3 length: 18 residues. The CDR3 bases are TGCGCCAGCAGCTTGGTTCTACGTGACAGGGCTGGAGGTAGAGGCTACACCTTC. This codes for CASSLVLRDRAGGRGYTF.

This clone was observed a few times. The chain links TRBV5-6 to TRBJ2-5; weak D call: TRBD2 (5 bases). CDR3 length equals 14 residues. Germline V gene lookup returns CDR1 SGHDT and CDR2 YYEEEE. Trimming took 1 base from V and 0 from J, leaving 7 bases between them. This chain's CDR3 is CASSLTADQETQYF. In nucleotides, the CDR3 is TGTGCCAGCAGCTTGACAGCGGACCAAGAGACCCAGTACTTC.

This chain connects TRBV21-1 to TRBJ1-5. TRBV21-1 counts as a pseudogene. The CDR3 length is 16 residues. CDR3 in amino acids: CASSIGHEEANQPQHF. The CDR3 nucleotides read TGTGCCAGCAGCATAGGTCACGAAGAGGCTAATCAGCCCCAGCATTTT.

The chain carries TRBV20-1 and TRBJ1-1, with 7 positions matching TRBD1. Trimming took 3 bases from V and 3 from J; bases not matched to a gene: 10. From germline, CDR1 is DFQATT and CDR2 SNEGSKA (reference sequence). This CDR3 contains 15 residues. The CDR3 is CSASGTARRHTEAFF. CDR3 nucleotides: TGCAGTGCTAGTGGGACAGCCAGGAGGCACACTGAAGCTTTCTTT.

This chain uses TRBV18 with TRBJ2-7; D possibly corresponds to TRBD2 (7 bases). The V gene's germline CDR1 is KGHSH and CDR2 LQKENI. Trimming cost V 2 bases and J 5 bases, with 16 bases left between them. The CDR3 runs 15 residues. CDR3 loop: CASSPRQGGGHEQYF. CDR3 nucleotides: TGTGCCAGCTCACCAAGGCAAGGGGGGGGCCACGAGCAGTACTTC.

The chain carries TRBV30 and TRBJ1-5; D possibly corresponds to TRBD1 (5 bases). V lost 0 bases, J lost 9 bases, and 15 bases lay in between. CDR1 is GTSNPN, CDR2 SVGIG, per germline (reference sequence). CDR3 length equals 14 residues. The CDR3 loop is CAWSVMSAGRPQHF. Written as DNA, the CDR3 is TGTGCCTGGAGTGTCATGTCGGCGGGACGGCCCCAGCATTTT.

This sequence joins TRBV5-6 and TRBJ2-7, with D hard to call. The CDR3 totals 13 residues. The V and J ends lost 4 bases and 3 bases respectively, with 11 bases between them. Germline-derived CDR1 and CDR2 are SGHDT and YYEEEE. CDR3 sequence: CASSTSSGYEQYF. The CDR3 DNA reads as TGTGCCAGCAGCACCTCATCAGGCTACGAGCAGTACTTC.